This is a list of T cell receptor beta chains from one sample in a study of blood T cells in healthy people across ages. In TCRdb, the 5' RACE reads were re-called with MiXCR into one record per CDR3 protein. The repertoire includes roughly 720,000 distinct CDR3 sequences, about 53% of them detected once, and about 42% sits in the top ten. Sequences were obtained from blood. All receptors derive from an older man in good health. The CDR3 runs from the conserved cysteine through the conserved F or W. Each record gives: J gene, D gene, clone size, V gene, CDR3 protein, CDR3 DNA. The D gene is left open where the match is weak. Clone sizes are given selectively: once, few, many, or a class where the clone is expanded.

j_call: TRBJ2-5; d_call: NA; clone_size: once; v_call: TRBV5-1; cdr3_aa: CASSLGGRGVGETQYF; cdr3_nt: TGCGCCAGCAGCTTGGGTGGCAGGGGCGTCGGAGAGACCCAGTACTTC
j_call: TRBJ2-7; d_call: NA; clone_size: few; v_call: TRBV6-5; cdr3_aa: CASSLREPYEQYF; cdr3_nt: TGTGCCAGCAGTTTACGAGAACCCTACGAGCAGTACTTC
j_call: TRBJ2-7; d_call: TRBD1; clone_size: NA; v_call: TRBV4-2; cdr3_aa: CASSQERQGDEQYF; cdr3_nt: TGTGCCAGCAGCCAAGAAAGACAGGGGGACGAGCAGTACTTC
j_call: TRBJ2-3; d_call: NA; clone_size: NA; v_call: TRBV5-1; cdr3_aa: CASSPTGSGGDTQYF; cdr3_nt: TGCGCCAGCAGCCCAACAGGGTCGGGCGGAGATACGCAGTATTTT
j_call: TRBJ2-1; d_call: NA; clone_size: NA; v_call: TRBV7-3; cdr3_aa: CASSLTKDWWRSEQFF; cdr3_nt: TGTGCCAGCAGCTTAACAAAGGATTGGTGGCGAAGTGAGCAGTTCTTC
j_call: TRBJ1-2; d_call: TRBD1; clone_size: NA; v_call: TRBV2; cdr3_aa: CASRRGQGYGYTF; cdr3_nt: TGTGCCAGCAGAAGGGGGCAAGGCTATGGCTACACCTTC
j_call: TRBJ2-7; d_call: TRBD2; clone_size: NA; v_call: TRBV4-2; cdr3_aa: CASSQERLAGDEQYF; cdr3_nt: TGTGCCAGCAGCCAAGAAAGACTAGCGGGAGACGAGCAGTACTTC
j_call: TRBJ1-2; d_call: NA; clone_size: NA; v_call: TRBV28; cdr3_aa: CASTRPGFNYGYTF; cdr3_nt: TGTGCCAGCACGCGGCCAGGGTTCAACTATGGCTACACCTTC
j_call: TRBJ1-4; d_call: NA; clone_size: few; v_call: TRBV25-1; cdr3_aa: CASSEPQVHNEKLFF; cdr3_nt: TGTGCCAGCAGTGAACCACAGGTTCATAATGAAAAACTGTTTTTT
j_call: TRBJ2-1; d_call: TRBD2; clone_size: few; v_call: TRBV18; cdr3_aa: CASSPPSGRRNEQFF; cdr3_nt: TGTGCCAGCTCACCACCAAGCGGGAGGAGGAATGAGCAGTTCTTC
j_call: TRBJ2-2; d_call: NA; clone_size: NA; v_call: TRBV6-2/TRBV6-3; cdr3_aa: CASSGRLNGELFF; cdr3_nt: TGTGCCAGCAGTGGGCGACTAAACGGGGAGCTGTTTTTT
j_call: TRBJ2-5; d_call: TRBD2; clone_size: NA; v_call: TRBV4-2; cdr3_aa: CVSSRGLTQETQYF; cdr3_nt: TGTGTCAGCAGCCGGGGACTAACCCAAGAGACCCAGTACTTC
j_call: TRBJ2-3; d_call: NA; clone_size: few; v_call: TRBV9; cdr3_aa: CASSVGTGTYRYAYF; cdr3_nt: NA
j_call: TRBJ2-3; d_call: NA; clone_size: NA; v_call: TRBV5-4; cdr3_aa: CASSPQGGRPPDTQYF; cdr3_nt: TGTGCCAGCAGCCCCCAGGGGGGGAGGCCCCCAGATACGCAGTATTTT
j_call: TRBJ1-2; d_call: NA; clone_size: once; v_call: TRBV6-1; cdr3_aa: CASSGLGYGYTF; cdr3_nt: TGTGCCAGCAGTGGATTAGGGTATGGCTACACCTTC
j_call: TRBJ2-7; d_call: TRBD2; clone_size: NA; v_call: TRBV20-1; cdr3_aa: CSARGLGSGRADEQYF; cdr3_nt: TGCAGTGCCAGGGGCCTTGGAAGCGGGAGGGCCGACGAGCAGTACTTC
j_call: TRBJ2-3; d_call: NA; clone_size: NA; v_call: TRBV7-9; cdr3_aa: CASSLAMRDPDTQYF; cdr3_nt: TGTGCCAGCAGCTTAGCAATGCGGGACCCAGATACGCAGTATTTT
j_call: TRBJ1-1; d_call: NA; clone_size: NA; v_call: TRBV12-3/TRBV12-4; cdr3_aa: CASTQRSGREAFF; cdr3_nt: TGTGCCAGCACCCAACGGTCGGGCCGCGAAGCTTTCTTT
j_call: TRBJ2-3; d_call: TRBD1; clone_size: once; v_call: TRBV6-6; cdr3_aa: CASSDRVNTQYF; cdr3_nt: TGTGCCAGCAGTGACAGGGTCAATACGCAGTATTTT
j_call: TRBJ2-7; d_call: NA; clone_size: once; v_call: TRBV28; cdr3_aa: CASSLTRMYYEQYF; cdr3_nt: TGTGCCAGCAGTTTAACCCGGATGTACTACGAGCAGTACTTC
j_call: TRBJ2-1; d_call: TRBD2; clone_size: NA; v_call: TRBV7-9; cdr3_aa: CAAGSGRFSYNEQFF; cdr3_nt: TGTGCAGCGGGGAGCGGGAGGTTTTCCTACAATGAGCAGTTCTTC
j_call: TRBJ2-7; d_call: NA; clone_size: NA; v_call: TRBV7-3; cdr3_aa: CASSFGILGEQYF; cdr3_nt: TGTGCCAGCAGCTTCGGGATATTAGGGGAGCAGTACTTC
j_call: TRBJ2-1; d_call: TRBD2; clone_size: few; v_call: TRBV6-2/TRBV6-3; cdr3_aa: CASSSDLTRTSSYNEQFF; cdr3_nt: TGTGCCAGCAGTTCCGACTTAACGCGGACTAGCTCCTACAATGAGCAGTTCTTC
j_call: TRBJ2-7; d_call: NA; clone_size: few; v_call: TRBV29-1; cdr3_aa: CSVEAQGYEQYF; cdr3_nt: TGCAGCGTTGAGGCCCAGGGGTACGAGCAGTACTTC
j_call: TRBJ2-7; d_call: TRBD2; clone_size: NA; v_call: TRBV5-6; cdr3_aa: CASSPAQGTNMNYEQYF; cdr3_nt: TGTGCCAGCAGCCCGGCCCAAGGGACTAACATGAACTACGAGCAGTACTTC
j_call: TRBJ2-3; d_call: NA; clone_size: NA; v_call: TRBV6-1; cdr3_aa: CASSDPGTVLDAYF; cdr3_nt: TGTGCCAGCAGTGATCCCGGGACTGTCCTAGACGCGTATTTT
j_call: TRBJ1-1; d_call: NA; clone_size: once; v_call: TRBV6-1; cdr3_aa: CASSESLANTEAFF; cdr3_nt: TGTGCCAGCAGTGAATCGCTGGCGAACACTGAAGCTTTCTTT
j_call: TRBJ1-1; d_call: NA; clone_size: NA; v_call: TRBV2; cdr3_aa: CASRDDPNTEAFF; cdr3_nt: TGTGCCAGCAGGGATGATCCGAACACTGAAGCTTTCTTT
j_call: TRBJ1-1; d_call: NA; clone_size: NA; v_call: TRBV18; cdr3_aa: CASSPTRQNEAFF; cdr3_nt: TGTGCCAGCTCACCAACCAGACAAAATGAAGCTTTCTTT
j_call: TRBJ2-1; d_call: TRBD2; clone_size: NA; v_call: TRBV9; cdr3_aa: CASSAAGTSMDEQFF; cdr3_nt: TGTGCCAGCAGCGCCGCCGGGACTAGTATGGATGAGCAGTTCTTC
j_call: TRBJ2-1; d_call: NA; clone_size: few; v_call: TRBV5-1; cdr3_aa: CASSLPGGGGYNEQFF; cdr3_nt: TGCGCCAGCAGCTTGCCCGGAGGGGGGGGCTACAATGAGCAGTTCTTC
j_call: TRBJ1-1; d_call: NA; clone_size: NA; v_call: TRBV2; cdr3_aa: CASSGVTAVSEAFF; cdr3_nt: TGTGCCAGCAGTGGGGTTACAGCCGTCTCTGAAGCTTTCTTT
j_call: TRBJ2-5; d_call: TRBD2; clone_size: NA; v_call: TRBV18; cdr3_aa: CASSALAGGSLGETQYF; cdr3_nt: TGTGCCAGCTCAGCGCTAGCGGGAGGTTCTCTCGGCGAGACCCAGTACTTC
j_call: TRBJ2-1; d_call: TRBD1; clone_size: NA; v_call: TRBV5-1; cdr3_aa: CASSTGVSSYNEQFF; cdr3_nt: TGCGCCAGCAGCACAGGGGTAAGCTCCTACAATGAGCAGTTCTTC
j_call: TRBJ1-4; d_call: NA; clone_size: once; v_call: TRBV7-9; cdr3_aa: CASSTYVGGDEKLFF; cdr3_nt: TGTGCCAGCAGCACGTACGTGGGGGGCGATGAAAAACTGTTTTTT
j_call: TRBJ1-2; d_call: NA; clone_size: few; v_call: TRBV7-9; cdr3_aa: CASSFGGSGYTF; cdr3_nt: TGTGCCAGCAGCTTTGGGGGAAGCGGCTACACCTTC
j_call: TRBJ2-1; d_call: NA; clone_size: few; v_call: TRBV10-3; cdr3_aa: CATSEQGQSYNEQFF; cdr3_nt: TGTGCCACCAGTGAGCAAGGACAGAGCTACAATGAGCAGTTCTTC
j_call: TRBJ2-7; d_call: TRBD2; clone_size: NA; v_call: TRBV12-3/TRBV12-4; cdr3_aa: CASSFWAGGSSYEQYF; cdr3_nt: TGTGCCAGCAGTTTTTGGGCGGGAGGGAGCTCCTACGAGCAGTACTTC
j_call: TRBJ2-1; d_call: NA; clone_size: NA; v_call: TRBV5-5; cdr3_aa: CASSLEGISYNEQFF; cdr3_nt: TGTGCCAGCAGCTTGGAAGGGATTTCCTACAATGAGCAGTTCTTC
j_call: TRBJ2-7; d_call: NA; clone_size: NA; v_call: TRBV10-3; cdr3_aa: CATTQGNEQYF; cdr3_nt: TGTGCCACGACTCAGGGGAACGAGCAGTACTTC
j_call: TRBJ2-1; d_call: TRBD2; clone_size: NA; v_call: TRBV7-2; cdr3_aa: CASSLAAAGAYNEQFF; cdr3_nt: TGTGCCAGCAGCTTAGCGGCAGCGGGAGCCTACAATGAGCAGTTCTTC
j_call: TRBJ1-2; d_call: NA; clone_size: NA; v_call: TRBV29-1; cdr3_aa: CSVEDFDGHYGYTF; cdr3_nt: TGCAGCGTTGAAGATTTCGACGGACACTATGGCTACACCTTC
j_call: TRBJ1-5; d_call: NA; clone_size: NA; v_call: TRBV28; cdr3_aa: CASSLGGGGKQPQHF; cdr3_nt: TGTGCCAGCAGTTTAGGGGGCGGGGGGAAGCAGCCCCAGCATTTT
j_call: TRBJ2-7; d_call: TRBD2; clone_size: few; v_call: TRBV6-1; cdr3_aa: CASSEAHGLAASNEQYF; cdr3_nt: TGTGCCAGCAGTGAAGCCCACGGACTAGCGGCCTCGAACGAGCAGTACTTC
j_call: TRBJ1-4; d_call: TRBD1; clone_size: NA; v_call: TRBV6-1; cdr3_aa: CASRDRGGEKLFF; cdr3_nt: TGTGCCAGCAGGGACAGGGGTGGTGAAAAACTGTTTTTT
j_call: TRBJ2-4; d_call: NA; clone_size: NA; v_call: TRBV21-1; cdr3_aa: CASSDRALAKNIQYF; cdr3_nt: TGTGCCAGCAGTGACAGAGCTCTAGCCAAAAACATTCAGTACTTC
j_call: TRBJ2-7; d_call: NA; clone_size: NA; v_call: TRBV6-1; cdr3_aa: CATSTSSYEQYF; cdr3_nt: TGTGCCACGTCGACAAGCTCCTACGAGCAGTACTTC
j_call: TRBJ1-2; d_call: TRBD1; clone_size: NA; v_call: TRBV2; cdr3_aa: CASSEPQGALCGYTF; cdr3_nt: TGTGCCAGCAGTGAACCACAGGGGGCACTCTGTGGCTACACCTTC
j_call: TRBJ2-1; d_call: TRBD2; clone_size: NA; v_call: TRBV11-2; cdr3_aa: CASSGGGPPSSYNEQFF; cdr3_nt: TGTGCCAGCAGCGGGGGGGGACCGCCAAGCTCCTACAATGAGCAGTTCTTC
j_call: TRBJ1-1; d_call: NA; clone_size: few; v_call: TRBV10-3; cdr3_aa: CAIRLQGEFSNTEAFF; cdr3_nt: TGTGCCATCAGACTCCAAGGGGAGTTTTCGAACACTGAAGCTTTCTTT
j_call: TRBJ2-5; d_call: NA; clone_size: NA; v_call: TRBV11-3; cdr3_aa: CASSGDRQGTQYF; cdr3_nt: TGTGCCAGCAGCGGCGACAGGCAGGGGACCCAGTACTTC
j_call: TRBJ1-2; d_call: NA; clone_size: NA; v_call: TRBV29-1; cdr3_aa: CSVEDLDRPYGYTF; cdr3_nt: TGCAGCGTTGAAGATCTAGACAGACCCTATGGCTACACCTTC
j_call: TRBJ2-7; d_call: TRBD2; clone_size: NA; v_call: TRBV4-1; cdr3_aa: CASSQERLAGVYEQYF; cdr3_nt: TGCGCCAGCAGCCAAGAGCGACTAGCGGGGGTTTACGAGCAGTACTTC
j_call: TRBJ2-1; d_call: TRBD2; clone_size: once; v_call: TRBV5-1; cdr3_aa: CASSRRSGRADNEQFF; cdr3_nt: TGCGCCAGCAGCCGGAGGAGCGGGAGGGCCGACAATGAGCAGTTCTTC
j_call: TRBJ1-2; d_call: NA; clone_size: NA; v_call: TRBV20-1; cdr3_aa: CSASRTASGYTF; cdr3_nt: TGCAGTGCTAGTAGGACAGCCTCGGGCTACACCTTC
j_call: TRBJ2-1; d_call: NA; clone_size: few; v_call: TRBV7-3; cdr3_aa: CASSLSGSSNEQFF; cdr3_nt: TGTGCCAGCAGCCTCTCCGGGTCCTCAAATGAGCAGTTCTTC
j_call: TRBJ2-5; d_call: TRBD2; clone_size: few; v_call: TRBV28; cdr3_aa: CASRPGGETQYF; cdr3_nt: TGTGCCAGCAGGCCGGGGGGGGAGACCCAGTACTTC
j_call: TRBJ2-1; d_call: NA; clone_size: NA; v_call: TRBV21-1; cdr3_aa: CADRGNSYNEQFF; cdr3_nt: TGTGCCGATCGCGGGAACTCCTACAATGAGCAGTTCTTC
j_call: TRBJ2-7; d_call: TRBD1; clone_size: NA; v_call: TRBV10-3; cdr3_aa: CAISGQGYEQYF; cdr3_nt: TGTGCCATCAGCGGACAGGGATACGAGCAGTACTTC
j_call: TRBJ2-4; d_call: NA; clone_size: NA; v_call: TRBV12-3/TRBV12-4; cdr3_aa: CASSHGSGNIQYF; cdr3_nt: TGTGCCAGCAGTCATGGTTCTGGGAACATTCAGTACTTC